The present T cell receptor (beta chain) was sequenced within a study of siplizumab effects on memory and regulatory T cells (dated by TCRdb to about 2019). As for the study more broadly: The study examined how the anti-CD2 antibody siplizumab affects alloreactive T-cell subsets in allogeneic mixed lymphocyte reactions built from human PBMCs.

The library came from the immunoSEQ multiplex PCR assay. Roughly 10^5 TCR templates per sample were assayed on the deep sequencing platform. Genomic DNA extracted from sorted T cells was used for TCRbeta CDR3 sequencing. The published analysis was carried out like this. The R programming language was used for clonal analysis of TCRbeta CDR3 data. Alloreactive CD4+ and CD8+ clones were defined by comparing unstimulated samples with post-reaction CFSE-low samples. Regulatory or non-regulatory origin of alloreactive CD4+ clones was assigned by matching sequences to the sorted unstimulated Treg and non-Treg repertoires. This immuneACCESS table, as held by TCRdb, lists in-frame sequences with V and J called but not all clones. Of the missing ones, under half trace to an unresolved V gene in checked studies; the others have no known cause. V, J and clone size were drawn from that table, and D and trimming were deduced from the DNA. The sample yields about 100,000 clones; roughly 91% were counted once. Clones ranked in the top ten supply around 12% of the sample.

Of note for this clone: The antigen this receptor binds is unknown. There are no base qualities to consult, and no much larger clone falls within one base.

Sorted unstimulated T cells, along with proliferating T cells recovered from mixed lymphocyte reactions, underwent TCRbeta CDR3 sequencing. Fresh whole blood from about ten HLA-typed healthy donors served as the source for isolating PBMCs. Unstimulated CD4+ non-regulatory T cells were FACS-sorted to map the origin of alloreactive clones. According to the germline V gene (reference sequence), CDR1 reads GTSNPN and CDR2 reads SVGIG. V drops 2 bases and J drops 0 bases, leaving 11 bases in between. Inclusive of the bounding cysteine and phenylalanine, the CDR3 is 16 residues long. Only the CDR3 portion is preserved as DNA: 48 bases, with reading frame beginning at the first base. The paper as a whole reports these results and caveats: Among mappable alloreactive CD4+ clones, an average Treg-derived fraction of around 71% was observed with siplizumab, compared with 26.9% in control reactions. About 80-96% of proliferating CD4+ or CD8+ clones could not be given a naive or memory phenotype. Siplizumab significantly lowered the cumulative frequency of alloreactive sequences that could be traced to unstimulated CD4+ memory T cells. Unstimulated naive T cells appeared more diverse than memory T cells, and naive cells seemed to contribute substantially to the alloresponse. No functional confirmation was obtained for the suppressive function of proliferating Tregs from siplizumab cultures. Because sequences at frequencies below about 10^-5 were poorly captured, only a minor fraction of alloreactive clones could be mapped back to unstimulated subsets.

This clonotype was sampled from a human donor in good health. In this chain, TRBV30 is recombined with TRBJ2-6, with the D gene not clear enough to name. The sequenced sample was non-Treg CD4+ T cells sorted from blood. The cell subset or site label on this specimen signifies: FACS-sorted unstimulated CD4+ non-regulatory T cells. The CDR3 region has the sequence CAWSPQLPSGANVLTF. The DNA is TGTGCCTGGAGTCCGCAACTCCCCTCTGGGGCCAACGTCCTGACTTTC.